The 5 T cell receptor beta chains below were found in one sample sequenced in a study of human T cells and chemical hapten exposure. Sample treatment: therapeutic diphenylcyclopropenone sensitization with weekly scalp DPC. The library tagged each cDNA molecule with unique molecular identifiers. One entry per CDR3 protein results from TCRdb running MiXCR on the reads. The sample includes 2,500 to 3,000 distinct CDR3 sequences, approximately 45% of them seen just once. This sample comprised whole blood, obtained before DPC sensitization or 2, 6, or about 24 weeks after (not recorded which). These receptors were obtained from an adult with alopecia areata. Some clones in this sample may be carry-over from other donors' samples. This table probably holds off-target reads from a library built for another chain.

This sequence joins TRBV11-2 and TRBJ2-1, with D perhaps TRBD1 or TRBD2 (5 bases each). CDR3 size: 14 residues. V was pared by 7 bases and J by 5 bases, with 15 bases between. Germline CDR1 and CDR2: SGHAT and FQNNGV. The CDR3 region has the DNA TGTGCCAGCACCACGGGGCAAGGGGACAATGAGCAGTTCTTC. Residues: CASTTGQGDNEQFF.

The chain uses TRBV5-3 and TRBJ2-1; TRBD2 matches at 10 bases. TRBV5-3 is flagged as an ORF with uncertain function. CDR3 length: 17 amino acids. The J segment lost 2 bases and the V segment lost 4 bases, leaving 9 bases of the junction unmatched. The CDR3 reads CARSRPISGRPYNEQFF. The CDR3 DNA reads TGTGCCAGAAGCAGACCGATTAGCGGGAGGCCCTACAATGAGCAGTTCTTC.

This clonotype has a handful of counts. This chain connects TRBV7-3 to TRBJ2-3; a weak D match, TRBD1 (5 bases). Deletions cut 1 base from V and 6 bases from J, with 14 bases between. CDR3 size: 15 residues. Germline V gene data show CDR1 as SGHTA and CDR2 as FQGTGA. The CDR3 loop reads CASSLSSGFMDTQYF. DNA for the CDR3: TGTGCCAGCAGCTTAAGCTCAGGGTTTATGGATACGCAGTATTTT.

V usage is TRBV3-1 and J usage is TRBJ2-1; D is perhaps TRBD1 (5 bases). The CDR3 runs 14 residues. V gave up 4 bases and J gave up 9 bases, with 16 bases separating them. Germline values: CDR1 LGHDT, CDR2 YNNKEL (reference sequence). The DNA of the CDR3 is TGTGCCAGCAGCCCTGATCAAGGGGTGGGTGAGCAGTTCTTC. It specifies CASSPDQGVGEQFF.

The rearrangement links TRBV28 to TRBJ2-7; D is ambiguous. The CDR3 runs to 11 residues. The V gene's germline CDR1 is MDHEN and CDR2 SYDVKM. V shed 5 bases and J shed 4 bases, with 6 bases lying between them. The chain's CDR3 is CASSPRYEQYF. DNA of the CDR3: TGTGCCAGCAGTCCAAGATACGAGCAGTACTTC.